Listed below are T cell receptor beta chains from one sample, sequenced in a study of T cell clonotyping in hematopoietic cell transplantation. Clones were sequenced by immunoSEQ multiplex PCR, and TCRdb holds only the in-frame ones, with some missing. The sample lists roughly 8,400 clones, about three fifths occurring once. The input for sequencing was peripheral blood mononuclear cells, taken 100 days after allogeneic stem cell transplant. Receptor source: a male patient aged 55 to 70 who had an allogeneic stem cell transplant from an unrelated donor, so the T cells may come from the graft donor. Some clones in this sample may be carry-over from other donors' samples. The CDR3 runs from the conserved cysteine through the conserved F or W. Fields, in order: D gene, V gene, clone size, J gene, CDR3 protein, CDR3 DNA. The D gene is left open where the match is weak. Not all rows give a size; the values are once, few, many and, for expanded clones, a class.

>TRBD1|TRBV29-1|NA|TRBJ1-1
CSCRTGGVTEAFF
TGCAGCTGTCGGACAGGCGGTGTAACTGAAGCTTTCTTT
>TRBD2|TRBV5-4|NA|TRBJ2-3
CASTSAESGGISTDTQYF
TGTGCCAGCACCTCGGCCGAAAGCGGGGGGATCAGCACAGATACGCAGTATTTT
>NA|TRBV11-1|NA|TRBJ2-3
CASSLVGGGNTDTQYF
TGTGCCAGCAGCTTAGTAGGAGGGGGGAACACAGATACGCAGTATTTT
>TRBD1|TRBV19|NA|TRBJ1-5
CASSAGTGGRLSNQPQHF
TGTGCCAGTAGTGCCGGGACAGGGGGAAGGTTGAGCAATCAGCCCCAGCATTTT
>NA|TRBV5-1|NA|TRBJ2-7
CASSLAGDGRRAHEQYF
TGCGCCAGCAGCTTGGCCGGGGATGGGCGCAGGGCCCACGAGCAGTACTTC
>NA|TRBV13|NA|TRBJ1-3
CASSYRPGNTIYF
TGTGCCAGCAGCTATCGACCTGGAAACACCATATATTTT
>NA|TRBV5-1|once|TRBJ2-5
CASRQTSSQETQYF
TGCGCCAGCAGGCAAACTAGCAGTCAAGAGACCCAGTACTTC
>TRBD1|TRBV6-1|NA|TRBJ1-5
CASSDNYGTASNQPQHF
TGTGCCAGCAGTGACAATTACGGGACAGCTAGCAATCAGCCCCAGCATTTT
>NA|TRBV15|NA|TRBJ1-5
CATSRVDSNQPQHF
TGTGCCACCAGCAGAGTGGATAGCAATCAGCCCCAGCATTTT
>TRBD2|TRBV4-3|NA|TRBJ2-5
CASSQASGRAGFQETQYF
TGCGCCAGCAGCCAGGCCTCGGGGAGGGCGGGTTTCCAAGAGACCCAGTACTTC
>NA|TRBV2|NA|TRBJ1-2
CATSQGRDGYTF
TGTGCCACCAGCCAGGGGCGAGACGGCTACACCTTC
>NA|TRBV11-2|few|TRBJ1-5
CASSLEASRNQPQHF
TGTGCCAGCAGCTTAGAGGCATCCCGCAATCAGCCCCAGCATTTT
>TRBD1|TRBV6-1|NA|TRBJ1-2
CASSEPGTVHSYGYTF
TGTGCCAGCAGTGAGCCCGGGACAGTGCACTCCTATGGCTACACCTTC